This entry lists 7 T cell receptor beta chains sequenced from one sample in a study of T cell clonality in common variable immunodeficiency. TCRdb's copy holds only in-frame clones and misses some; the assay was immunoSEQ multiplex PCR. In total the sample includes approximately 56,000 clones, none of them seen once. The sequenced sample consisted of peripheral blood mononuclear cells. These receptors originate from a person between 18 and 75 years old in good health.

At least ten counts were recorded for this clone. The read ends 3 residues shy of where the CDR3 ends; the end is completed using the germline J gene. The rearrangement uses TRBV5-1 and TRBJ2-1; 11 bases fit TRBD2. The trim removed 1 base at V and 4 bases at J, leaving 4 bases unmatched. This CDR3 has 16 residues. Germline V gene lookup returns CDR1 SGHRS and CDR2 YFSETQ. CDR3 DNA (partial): TGCGCCAGCAGCTTGTCTGTAGCGGGAGGGTACAATGAG. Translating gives CASSLSVAGGYNE. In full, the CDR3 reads CASSLSVAGGYNEQFF. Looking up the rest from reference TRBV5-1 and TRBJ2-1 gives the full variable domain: KAGVTQTPRYLIKTRGQQVTLSCSPISGHRSVSWYQQTPGQGLQFLFEYFSETQRNKGNFPGRFSGRQFSNSRSEMNVSTLELGDSALYLCASSLSVAGGYNEQFFGPGTRLTVL.

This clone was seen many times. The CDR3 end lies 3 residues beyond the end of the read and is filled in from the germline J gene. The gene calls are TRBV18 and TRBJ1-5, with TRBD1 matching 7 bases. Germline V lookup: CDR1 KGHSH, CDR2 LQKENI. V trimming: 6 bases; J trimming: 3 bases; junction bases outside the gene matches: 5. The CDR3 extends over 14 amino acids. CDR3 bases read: TGTGCCAGCTCCCGCGACAGGGACAATCAGCCC. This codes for CASSRDRDNQP. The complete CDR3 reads CASSRDRDNQPQHF.

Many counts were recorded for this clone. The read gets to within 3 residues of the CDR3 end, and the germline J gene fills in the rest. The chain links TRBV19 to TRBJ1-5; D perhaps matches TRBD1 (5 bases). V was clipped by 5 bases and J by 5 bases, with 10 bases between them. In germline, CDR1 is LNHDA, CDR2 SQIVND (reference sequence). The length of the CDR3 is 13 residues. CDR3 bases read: TGTGCCAGTAGTTCTCAGGGTGATCAGCCC. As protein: CASSSQGDQP. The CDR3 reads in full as CASSSQGDQPQHF. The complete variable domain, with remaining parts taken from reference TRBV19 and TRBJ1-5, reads DGGITQSPKYLFRKEGQNVTLSCEQNLNHDAMYWYRQDPGQGLRLIYYSQIVNDFQKGDIAEGYSVSREKKESFPLTVTSAQKNPTAFYLCASSSQGDQPQHFGDGTRLSIL.

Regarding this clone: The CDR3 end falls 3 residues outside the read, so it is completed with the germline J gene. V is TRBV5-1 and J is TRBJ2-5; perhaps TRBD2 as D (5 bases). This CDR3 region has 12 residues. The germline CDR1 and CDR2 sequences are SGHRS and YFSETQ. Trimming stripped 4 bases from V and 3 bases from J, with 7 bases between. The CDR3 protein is CASSQRKETQYF. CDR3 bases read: TGCGCCAGCAGCCAGCGGAAAGAGACC.

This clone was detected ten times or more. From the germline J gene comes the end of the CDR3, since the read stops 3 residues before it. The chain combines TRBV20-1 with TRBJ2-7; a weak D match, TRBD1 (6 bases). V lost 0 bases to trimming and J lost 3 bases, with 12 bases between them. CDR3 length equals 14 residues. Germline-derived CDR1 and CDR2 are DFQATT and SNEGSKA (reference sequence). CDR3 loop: CSAREQGSLYEQYF. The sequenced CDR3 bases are TGCAGTGCTAGAGAACAGGGTTCCCTCTACGAG.

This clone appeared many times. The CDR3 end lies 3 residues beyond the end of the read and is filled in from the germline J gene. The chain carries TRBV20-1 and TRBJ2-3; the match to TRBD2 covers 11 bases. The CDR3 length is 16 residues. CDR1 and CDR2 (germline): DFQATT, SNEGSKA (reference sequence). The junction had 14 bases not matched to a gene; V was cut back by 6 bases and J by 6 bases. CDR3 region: CSAPTLAGGRVDTQYF. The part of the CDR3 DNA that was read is TGCAGTGCGCCCACCTTAGCGGGAGGGAGGGTGGATACG.

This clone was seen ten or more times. The CDR3 here is CASSLTGELETQYF. The part of the CDR3 DNA that was read is TGTGCCAGCAGTTTAACAGGGGAATTGGAGACC. This chain uses TRBV12-3 or TRBV12-4 with TRBJ2-5; 7 bases are a match to TRBD1. From the germline J gene comes the end of the CDR3, since the read stops 3 residues before it. V lost 2 bases to trimming and J lost 5 bases; unmatched junction nucleotides: 5. The CDR3 consists of 14 residues.